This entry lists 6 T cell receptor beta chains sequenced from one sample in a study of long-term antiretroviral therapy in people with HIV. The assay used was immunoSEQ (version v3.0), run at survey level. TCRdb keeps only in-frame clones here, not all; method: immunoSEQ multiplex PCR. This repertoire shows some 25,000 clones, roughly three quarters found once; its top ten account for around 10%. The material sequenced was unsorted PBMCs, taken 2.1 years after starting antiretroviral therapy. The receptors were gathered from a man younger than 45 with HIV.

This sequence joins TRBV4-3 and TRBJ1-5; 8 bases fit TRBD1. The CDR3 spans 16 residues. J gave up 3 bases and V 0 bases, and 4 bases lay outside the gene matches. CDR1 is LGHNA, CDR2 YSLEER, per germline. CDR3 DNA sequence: TGCGCCAGCAGCCAAGATATCAGGGGGCTCAATCAGCCCCAGCATTTT. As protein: CASSQDIRGLNQPQHF.

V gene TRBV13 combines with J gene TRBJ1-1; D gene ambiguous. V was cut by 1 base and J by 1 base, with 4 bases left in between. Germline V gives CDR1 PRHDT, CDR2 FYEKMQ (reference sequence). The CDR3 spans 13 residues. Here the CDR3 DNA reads TGTGCCAGCAGCTTAGCCAGGAACACTGAAGCTTTCTTT. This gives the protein CASSLARNTEAFF.

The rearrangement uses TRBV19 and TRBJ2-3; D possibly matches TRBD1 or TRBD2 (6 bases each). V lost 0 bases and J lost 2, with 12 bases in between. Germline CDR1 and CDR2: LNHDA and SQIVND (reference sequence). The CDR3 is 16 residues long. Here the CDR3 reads CASSIEGGDFTDTQYF. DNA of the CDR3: TGTGCCAGTAGTATAGAGGGGGGCGACTTCACAGATACGCAGTATTTT. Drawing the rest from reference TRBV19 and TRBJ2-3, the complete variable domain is DGGITQSPKYLFRKEGQNVTLSCEQNLNHDAMYWYRQDPGQGLRLIYYSQIVNDFQKGDIAEGYSVSREKKESFPLTVTSAQKNPTAFYLCASSIEGGDFTDTQYFGPGTRLTVL.

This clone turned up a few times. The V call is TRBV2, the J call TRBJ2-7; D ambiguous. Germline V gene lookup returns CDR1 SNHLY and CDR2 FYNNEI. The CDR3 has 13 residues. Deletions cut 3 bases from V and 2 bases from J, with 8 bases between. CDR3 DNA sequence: TGTGCCAGCAGTGAGGGCAGAGCCTACGAGCAGTACTTC. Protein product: CASSEGRAYEQYF.

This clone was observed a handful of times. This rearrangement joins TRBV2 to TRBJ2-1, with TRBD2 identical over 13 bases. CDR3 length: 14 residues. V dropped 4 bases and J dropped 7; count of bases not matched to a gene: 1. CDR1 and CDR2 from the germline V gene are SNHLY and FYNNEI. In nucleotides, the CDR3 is TGTGCCAGCAGTGCACTAGCGGGAGGGAATGAGCAGTTCTTC. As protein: CASSALAGGNEQFF.

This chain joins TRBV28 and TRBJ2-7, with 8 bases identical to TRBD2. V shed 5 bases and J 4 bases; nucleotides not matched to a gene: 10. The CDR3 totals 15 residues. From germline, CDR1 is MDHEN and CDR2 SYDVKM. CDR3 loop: CASSPGGGRRYEQYF. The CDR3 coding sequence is TGTGCCAGCAGTCCCGGGGGGGGCAGGAGGTACGAGCAGTACTTC.